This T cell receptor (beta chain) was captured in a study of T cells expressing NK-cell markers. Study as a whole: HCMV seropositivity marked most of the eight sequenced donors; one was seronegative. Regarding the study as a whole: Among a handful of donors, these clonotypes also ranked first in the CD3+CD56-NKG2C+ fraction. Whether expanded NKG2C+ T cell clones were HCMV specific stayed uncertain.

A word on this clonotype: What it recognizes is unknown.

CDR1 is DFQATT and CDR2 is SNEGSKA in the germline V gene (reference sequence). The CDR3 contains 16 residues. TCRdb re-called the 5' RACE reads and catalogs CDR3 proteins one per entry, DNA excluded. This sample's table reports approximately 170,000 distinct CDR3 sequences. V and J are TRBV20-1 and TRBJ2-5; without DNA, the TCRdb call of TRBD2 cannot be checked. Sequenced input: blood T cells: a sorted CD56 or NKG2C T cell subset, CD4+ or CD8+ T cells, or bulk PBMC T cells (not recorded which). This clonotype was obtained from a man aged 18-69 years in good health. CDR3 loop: CSARDWDTSPQETQYF.